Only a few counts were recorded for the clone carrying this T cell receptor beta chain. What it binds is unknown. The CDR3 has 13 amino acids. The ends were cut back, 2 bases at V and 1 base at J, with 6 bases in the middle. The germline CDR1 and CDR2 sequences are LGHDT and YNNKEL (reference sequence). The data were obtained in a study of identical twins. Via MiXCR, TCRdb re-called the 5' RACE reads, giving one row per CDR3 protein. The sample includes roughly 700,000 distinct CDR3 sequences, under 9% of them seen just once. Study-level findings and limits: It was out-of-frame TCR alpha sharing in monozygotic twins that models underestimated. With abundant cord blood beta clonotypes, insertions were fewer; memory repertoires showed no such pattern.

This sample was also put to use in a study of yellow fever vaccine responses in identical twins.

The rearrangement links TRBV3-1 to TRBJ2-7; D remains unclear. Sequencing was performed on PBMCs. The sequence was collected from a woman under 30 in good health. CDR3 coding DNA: TGTGCCAGCAGCCAAATCAGGTCCTACGAGCAGTACTTC. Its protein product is CASSQIRSYEQYF.